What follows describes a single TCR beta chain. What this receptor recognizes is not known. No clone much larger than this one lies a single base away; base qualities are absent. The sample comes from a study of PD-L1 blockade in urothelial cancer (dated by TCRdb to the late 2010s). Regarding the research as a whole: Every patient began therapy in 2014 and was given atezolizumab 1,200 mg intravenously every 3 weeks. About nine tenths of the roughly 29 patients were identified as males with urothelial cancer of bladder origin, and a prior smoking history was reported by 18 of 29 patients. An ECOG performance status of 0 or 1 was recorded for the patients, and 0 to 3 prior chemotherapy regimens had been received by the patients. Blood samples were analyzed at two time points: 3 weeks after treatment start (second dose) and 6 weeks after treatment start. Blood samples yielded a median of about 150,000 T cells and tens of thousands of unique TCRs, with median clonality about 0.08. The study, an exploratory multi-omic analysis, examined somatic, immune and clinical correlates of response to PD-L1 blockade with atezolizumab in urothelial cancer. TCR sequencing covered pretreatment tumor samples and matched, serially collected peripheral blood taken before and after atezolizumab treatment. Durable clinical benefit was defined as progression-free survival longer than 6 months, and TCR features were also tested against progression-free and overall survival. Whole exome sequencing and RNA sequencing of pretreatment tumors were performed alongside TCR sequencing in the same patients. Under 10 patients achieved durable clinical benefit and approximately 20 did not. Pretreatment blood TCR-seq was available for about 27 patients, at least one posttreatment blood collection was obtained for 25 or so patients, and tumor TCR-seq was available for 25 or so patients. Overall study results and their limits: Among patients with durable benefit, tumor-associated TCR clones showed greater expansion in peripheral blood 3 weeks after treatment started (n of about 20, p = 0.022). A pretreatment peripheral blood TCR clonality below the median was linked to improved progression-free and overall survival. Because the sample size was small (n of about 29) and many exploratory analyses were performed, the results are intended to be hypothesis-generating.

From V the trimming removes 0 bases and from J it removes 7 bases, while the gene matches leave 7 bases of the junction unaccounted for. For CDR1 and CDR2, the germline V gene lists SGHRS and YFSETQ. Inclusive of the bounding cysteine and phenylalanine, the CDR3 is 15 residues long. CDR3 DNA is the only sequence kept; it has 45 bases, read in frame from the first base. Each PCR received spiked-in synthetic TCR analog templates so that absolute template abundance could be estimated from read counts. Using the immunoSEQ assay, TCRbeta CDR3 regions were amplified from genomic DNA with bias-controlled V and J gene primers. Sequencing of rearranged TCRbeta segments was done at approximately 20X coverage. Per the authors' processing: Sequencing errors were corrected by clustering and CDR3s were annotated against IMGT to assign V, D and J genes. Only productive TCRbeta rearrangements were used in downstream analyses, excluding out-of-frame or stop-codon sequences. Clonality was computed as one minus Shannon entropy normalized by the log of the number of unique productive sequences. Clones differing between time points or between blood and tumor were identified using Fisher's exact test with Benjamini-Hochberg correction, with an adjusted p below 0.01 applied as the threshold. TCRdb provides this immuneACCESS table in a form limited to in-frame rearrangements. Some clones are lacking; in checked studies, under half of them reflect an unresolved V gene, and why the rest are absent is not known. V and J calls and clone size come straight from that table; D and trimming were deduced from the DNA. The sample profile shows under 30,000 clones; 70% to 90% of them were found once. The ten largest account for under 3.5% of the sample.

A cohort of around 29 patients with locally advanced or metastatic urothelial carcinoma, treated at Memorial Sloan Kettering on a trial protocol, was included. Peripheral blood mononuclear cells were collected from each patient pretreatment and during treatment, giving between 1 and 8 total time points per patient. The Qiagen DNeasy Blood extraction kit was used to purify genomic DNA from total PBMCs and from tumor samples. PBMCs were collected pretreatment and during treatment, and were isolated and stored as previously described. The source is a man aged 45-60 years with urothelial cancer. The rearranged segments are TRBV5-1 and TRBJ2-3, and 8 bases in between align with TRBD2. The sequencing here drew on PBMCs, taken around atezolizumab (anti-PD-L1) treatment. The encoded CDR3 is CASSLDGAGVNTQYF. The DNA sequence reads TGCGCCAGCAGCTTGGATGGAGCGGGGGTAAATACGCAGTATTTT.